This TCR beta chain was documented in a study of blood T cell repertoires in COVID-19. In the study overall: COVID-19 samples, acute and convalescent, were from the United States, Italy and Spain. Sources were T cells, B-cell-depleted T cells, or PBMCs; the material itself was cDNA or gDNA.

Followed over time, Seattle patients had been enrolled while infection was active. V was cut by 5 bases and J by 13 bases, with 13 bases left in between. The CDR3 contains 12 residues. The germline V gene encodes CDR1 SGHNT and CDR2 YYREEE (reference sequence). A single count supports this clone. Original methodology: Scientists estimated how many nucleated cells there were by amplifying reference gene primers. TCRdb keeps only in-frame clones here, not all; method: immunoSEQ multiplex PCR. The D gene and trimming were derived from the DNA, and the V and J assignments and clone size from that table. The profile shows about 280,000 clones, roughly 90% of them singletons.

Sequencing was carried out using peripheral blood. The origin of this receptor is a woman in her thirties with COVID-19, enrolled during active disease. The chain uses TRBV5-4 and TRBJ1-6, with D uncertain. The CDR3 bases are TGTGCCAGCAGTGTGGTCTCGGGTCCCCTCCACTTT. Protein sequence: CASSVVSGPLHF.